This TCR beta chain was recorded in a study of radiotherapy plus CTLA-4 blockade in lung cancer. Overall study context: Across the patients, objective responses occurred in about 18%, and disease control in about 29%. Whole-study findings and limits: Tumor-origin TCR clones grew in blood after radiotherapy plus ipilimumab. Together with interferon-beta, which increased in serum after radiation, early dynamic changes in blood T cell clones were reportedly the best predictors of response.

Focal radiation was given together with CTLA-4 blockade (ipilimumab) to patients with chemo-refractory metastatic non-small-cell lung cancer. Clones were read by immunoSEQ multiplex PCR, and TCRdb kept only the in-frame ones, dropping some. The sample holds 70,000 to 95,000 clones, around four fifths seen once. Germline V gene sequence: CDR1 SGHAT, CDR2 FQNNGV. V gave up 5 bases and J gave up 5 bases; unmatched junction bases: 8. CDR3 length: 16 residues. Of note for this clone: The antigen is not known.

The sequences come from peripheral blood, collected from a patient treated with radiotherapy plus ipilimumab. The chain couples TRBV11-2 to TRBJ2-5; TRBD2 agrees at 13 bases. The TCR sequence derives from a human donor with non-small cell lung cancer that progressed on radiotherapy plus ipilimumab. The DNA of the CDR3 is TGTGCCAGCAGCCCAGGACTAGCGGGGGCCCGGGAGACCCAGTACTTC. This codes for CASSPGLAGARETQYF.